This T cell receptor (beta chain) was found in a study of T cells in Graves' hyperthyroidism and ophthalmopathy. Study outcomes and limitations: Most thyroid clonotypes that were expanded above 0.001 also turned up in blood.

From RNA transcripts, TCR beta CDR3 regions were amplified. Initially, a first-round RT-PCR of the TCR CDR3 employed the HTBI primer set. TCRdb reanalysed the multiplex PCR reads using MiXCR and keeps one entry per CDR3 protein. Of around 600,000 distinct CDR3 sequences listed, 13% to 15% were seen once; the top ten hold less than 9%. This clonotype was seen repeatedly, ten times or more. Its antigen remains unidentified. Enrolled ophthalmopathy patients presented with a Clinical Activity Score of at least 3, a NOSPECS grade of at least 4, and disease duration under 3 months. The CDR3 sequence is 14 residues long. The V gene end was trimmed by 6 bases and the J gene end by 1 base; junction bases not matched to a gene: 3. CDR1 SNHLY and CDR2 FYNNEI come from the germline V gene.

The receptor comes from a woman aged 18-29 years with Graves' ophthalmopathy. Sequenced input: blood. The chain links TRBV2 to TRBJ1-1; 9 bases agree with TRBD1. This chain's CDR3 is CASSGTGRNTEAFF. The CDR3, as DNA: TGTGCCAGCAGCGGGACAGGGAGGAACACTGAAGCTTTCTTT.